Each of the 21 T cell receptor beta chains below was sequenced from the same sample in a study of blood T cell repertoires in COVID-19. The repertoire was sequenced with immunoSEQ multiplex PCR; TCRdb's copy has only in-frame clones and lacks some. The sample lists about 440,000 clones, about 90% occurring once. The sequenced sample consisted of PBMCs or T cells enriched from blood (not recorded which). The receptor source for this set is a young woman with acute COVID-19.

The chain combines TRBV14 with TRBJ2-7; D unresolved. V shed 4 bases and J shed 1 base, with 8 bases lying between them. The CDR3 is 13 amino acids. Germline CDR1 and CDR2: SGHDN and FVKESK. CDR3 loop: CASSPTNSYEQYF. The CDR3 DNA reads TGTGCCAGCAGCCCAACAAATTCCTACGAGCAGTACTTC. Complete variable domain (other parts from reference TRBV14 and TRBJ2-7): EAGVTQFPSHSVIEKGQTVTLRCDPISGHDNLYWYRRVMGKEIKFLLHFVKESKQDESGMPNNRFLAERTGGTYSTLKVQPAELEDSGVYFCASSPTNSYEQYFGPGTRLTVT.

CDR3 region: CASSLGAGTEAFF. The CDR3 nucleotides are TGCGCCAGCAGCTTGGGTGCAGGCACTGAAGCTTTCTTT. The rearrangement uses TRBV5-1 and TRBJ1-1; unclear D gene. The germline gives CDR1 SGHRS, CDR2 YFSETQ. The V end was cut by 0 bases, the J end by 4 bases, with 7 bases between. This CDR3 spans 13 amino acids.

J is TRBJ2-3 and V is TRBV9; 9 nucleotides line up with TRBD2. The V gene's germline CDR1 is SGDLS and CDR2 YYNGEE. The junction had 8 bases not matched to a gene; V was cut back by 0 bases and J by 3 bases. The CDR3 covers 17 residues. The DNA of the CDR3 is TGTGCCAGCAGCGTAGAGATAGCGGGAGCGGGGACAGATACGCAGTATTTT. Protein product: CASSVEIAGAGTDTQYF.

For the CDR3, the DNA is TGTGCCAGCAGCGACCCCGGGACAGGGGATTACGAGCAGTACTTC. As protein: CASSDPGTGDYEQYF. The chain recombines TRBV9 with TRBJ2-7, with TRBD1 matching 10 bases. V was pared by 3 bases and J by 4 bases, with 7 bases of the junction left unmatched. CDR3 length equals 15 residues. CDR1 and CDR2 (germline): SGDLS, YYNGEE. Looking up the rest from reference TRBV9 and TRBJ2-7 gives the full variable domain: DSGVTQTPKHLITATGQRVTLRCSPRSGDLSVYWYQQSLDQGLQFLIQYYNGEERAKGNILERFSAQQFPDLHSELNLSSLELGDSALYFCASSDPGTGDYEQYFGPGTRLTVT.

The chain employs TRBV28 and TRBJ1-6; possibly TRBD1 for D (5 bases). V was cut by 2 bases and J by 9 bases, with 14 bases left in between. Germline V gene lookup returns CDR1 MDHEN and CDR2 SYDVKM. CDR3 size: 15 residues. CDR3 region: CASSLVRQGGSPLHF. The CDR3 bases are TGTGCCAGCAGTTTAGTCCGGCAGGGAGGTTCACCCCTCCACTTT.

This clone was observed once. Relative to the germline gene, one junction end is altered; a read error may explain this. This rearrangement joins TRBV12-3 or TRBV12-4 to TRBJ1-2; D is unresolved. The length of the CDR3 is 11 residues. The DNA for the CDR3 is TGTGCCAGCAGCCTTAACTCTGGCTACACCTTC. Translation gives CASSLNSGYTF.

This clone was seen only a few times. The gene calls are TRBV7-9 and TRBJ1-6; D gene ambiguous. This CDR3 comprises 14 residues. V lost 3 bases, J lost 5 bases, and 8 bases lay in between. The germline V gene has CDR1 SEHNR and CDR2 FQNEAQ (reference sequence). The CDR3 sequence is CASSLERDNSPLHF. The CDR3 nucleotides are TGTGCCAGCAGCTTGGAACGGGATAATTCACCCCTCCACTTT.

The J gene is TRBJ1-4, the V gene TRBV5-1; perhaps TRBD1 as D (5 bases). CDR1 is SGHRS, CDR2 YFSETQ, per germline. The CDR3 runs 15 residues. Trimming pared 0 bases from V and 5 bases from J, leaving 11 bases between. This CDR3 is CASSLVGVQNEKLFF. DNA for the CDR3: TGCGCCAGCAGCTTGGTAGGGGTACAGAATGAAAAACTGTTTTTT.

Notes on this clone: Other DNA sequences in this sample translate to the same CDR3. This sequence joins TRBV30 and TRBJ1-3, with a possible D match to TRBD1 (5 bases). CDR1 is GTSNPN and CDR2 is SVGIG in the germline V gene (reference sequence). V was pared by 2 bases and J by 0 bases, with 8 bases between. This CDR3 is 14 amino acids long. CDR3 bases: TGTGCCTGGAGTCGGGGGAACTCTGGAAACACCATATATTTT. It specifies CAWSRGNSGNTIYF.

The table lists this clone with a count of one. The chain carries TRBV6-5 and TRBJ2-3; D not certain. CDR3 size: 13 residues. Deletions cut 2 bases from V and 6 bases from J, with 9 bases between. CDR1 and CDR2 (germline): MNHEY, SVGAGI. CDR3 amino acids: CASSYGQADTQYF. The CDR3 DNA is TGTGCCAGCAGTTACGGGCAGGCGGATACGCAGTATTTT.

The chain has TRBV29-1 and TRBJ1-2; D is possibly TRBD1 (6 bases). The CDR3 consists of 12 residues. V was clipped by 4 bases and J by 2 bases, with 8 bases between them. Per germline, CDR1 SQVTM and CDR2 ANQGSEA. The CDR3 spells CSVADRNYGYTF. The DNA for the CDR3 is TGCAGCGTTGCCGACAGGAACTATGGCTACACCTTC.

The rearrangement joins TRBV15 to TRBJ1-1, with D unresolved. V lost 8 bases to trimming and J lost 1 base, with 11 bases between them. CDR3 size: 13 residues. The germline gives CDR1 LNHNV, CDR2 YYDKDF (reference sequence). The CDR3 coding sequence is TGTGCCACCTCCTTTGAGAGGAACACTGAAGCTTTCTTT. It encodes CATSFERNTEAFF.

V gene TRBV27 combines with J gene TRBJ2-7, with 7 bases identical to TRBD1. The V segment lost 6 bases and the J segment 4 bases; nucleotides outside the gene matches: 9. The germline CDR1 and CDR2 sequences are MNHEY and SMNVEV (reference sequence). The CDR3 is made up of 14 amino acids. CDR3 sequence reads: CASSRQGIGYEQYF. The CDR3 coding sequence is TGTGCCAGCAGCAGACAGGGAATAGGGTACGAGCAGTACTTC.

V usage is TRBV5-4 and J usage is TRBJ2-7; 13 positions agree with TRBD2. Germline values: CDR1 SGHNT, CDR2 YYREEE (reference sequence). The J segment lost 4 bases and the V segment lost 4 bases, leaving 5 bases of the junction unmatched. The CDR3 contains 15 residues. Here the CDR3 DNA reads TGTGCCAGCAGCATTCAGGGACTAGCGGGGTACGAGCAGTACTTC. This encodes CASSIQGLAGYEQYF.

The V gene is TRBV10-2, the J gene TRBJ2-1; 13 nucleotides align to TRBD2. Germline V gene sequence: CDR1 WSHSY, CDR2 SAAADI. V lost 8 bases, J lost 9 bases, and 7 bases stayed unmatched. The CDR3 covers 14 residues. As DNA, the CDR3 is TGCGCCAGCGGAACTAGCGGGGGGGCCGGTGAGCAGTTCTTC. The encoded protein is CASGTSGGAGEQFF.

This sequence joins TRBV30 and TRBJ2-7, with TRBD2 identical over 8 bases. V was pared by 0 bases and J by 9 bases, with 10 bases of the junction left unmatched. CDR3 length: 14 residues. Germline-derived CDR1 and CDR2 are GTSNPN and SVGIG (reference sequence). For the CDR3, the DNA is TGTGCCTGGAGTGTATCTCGGACTAGCCCTGTGCAGTACTTC. It is translated as CAWSVSRTSPVQYF.

This chain connects TRBV10-2 to TRBJ1-6, with TRBD1 identical over 9 bases. With V trimmed by 11 bases and J by 9 bases, 8 bases remained unmatched. CDR1 is WSHSY and CDR2 is SAAADI in the germline V gene. CDR3 length: 13 residues. The CDR3 sequence: CASGTGNSSPLHF. CDR3 sequence (DNA): TGCGCCTCCGGGACAGGGAATAGTTCACCCCTCCACTTT.

The CDR3 DNA reads as TGTGCCAGCAGCAACCGACAGGGGGCCAACACTGAAGCTTTCTTT. Translated: CASSNRQGANTEAFF. The V call is TRBV5-6, the J call TRBJ1-1, with 10 bases aligning to TRBD1. Trimming took 4 bases from V and 2 from J; bases not matched to a gene: 5. Germline V gives CDR1 SGHDT, CDR2 YYEEEE. There are 15 residues in the CDR3.

V gene TRBV6-4 combines with J gene TRBJ1-2; 7 bases line up with TRBD1. V was pared by 3 bases and J by 7 bases, with 5 bases of the junction left unmatched. The germline V gene has CDR1 MRHNA and CDR2 SNTAGT. The CDR3 runs to 13 residues. CDR3 DNA: TGTGCCAGCAGTGATCACAGGGGAGGTGGCTACACCTTC. Translation gives CASSDHRGGGYTF.

The rearrangement uses TRBV14 and TRBJ1-5, with D possibly TRBD1 on 5 matching bases. In germline, CDR1 is SGHDN, CDR2 FVKESK. V was cut by 0 bases and J by 2 bases, with 14 bases left in between. The CDR3 contains 17 residues. CDR3 bases: TGTGCCAGCAGCCAAGACTTTGGCAGGGAGGGCAATCAGCCCCAGCATTTT. Amino acid sequence: CASSQDFGREGNQPQHF.

This clone was counted once. The chain combines TRBV4-1 with TRBJ2-3; 13 nucleotides agree with TRBD2. The length of the CDR3 is 16 residues. V trimming: 1 base; J trimming: 3 bases; junction bases outside the gene matches: 1. Germline CDR1 and CDR2: MGHRA and YSYEKL. This CDR3 is CASSQAGLAGTDTQYF. The DNA for the CDR3 is TGCGCCAGCAGCCAAGCGGGACTAGCGGGGACAGATACGCAGTATTTT.